A selection of T cell receptor beta chains follows, all from one sample in a study of CD8 T cells in Susac syndrome. TCRdb fed the immunoSEQ multiplex PCR reads into MiXCR, producing one record per CDR3 protein. The data hold a few hundred thousand distinct CDR3 sequences, with 95% observed a single time. Sequencing was performed on CD4+ T cells from PBMCs. The receptors were sampled from a human donor with multiple sclerosis. The CDR3 runs from the conserved cysteine through the conserved F or W. The D gene is left open where the match is weak. Size is omitted from some rows. Given values are once, few, many or a class for expanded clones.

v_call	clone_size	j_call	d_call	cdr3_aa	cdr3_nt
TRBV15	.	TRBJ2-1	TRBD1	CATSRARGSEQFF	TGTGCCACCAGCAGAGCCAGGGGGTCTGAGCAGTTCTTC
TRBV29-1	once	TRBJ2-3	.	CSVGVRGTHLDTQYF	TGCAGCGTTGGGGTTAGGGGAACACATTTGGATACGCAGTATTTT
TRBV28	.	TRBJ2-7	.	CASSLWNEQYF	TGTGCCAGCAGTTTGTGGAACGAGCAGTACTTC
TRBV29-1	.	TRBJ2-5	TRBD2	CSVAGSEETQYF	TGCAGCGTAGCGGGGAGCGAAGAGACCCAGTACTTC
TRBV9	.	TRBJ2-1	TRBD2	CASGAGLAGSEQFF	TGTGCCAGCGGGGCGGGACTAGCGGGCAGTGAGCAGTTCTTC
TRBV4-2	.	TRBJ2-3	TRBD2	CASSQRRLAGEDTQYF	TGTGCCAGCAGCCAAAGGCGACTAGCGGGAGAAGATACGCAGTATTTT
TRBV7-8	.	TRBJ2-7	.	CASSLGGASYEQYF	TGTGCCAGCAGCTTAGGCGGGGCATCCTACGAGCAGTACTTC
TRBV20-1	.	TRBJ1-1	TRBD1	CSAIGQGWSEAFF	TGCAGTGCTATTGGACAGGGGTGGTCTGAAGCTTTCTTT
TRBV11-2	.	TRBJ2-1	TRBD2	CASSPLAGVYNEQFF	TGTGCCAGCAGCCCTCTAGCGGGAGTCTACAATGAGCAGTTCTTC
TRBV7-9	.	TRBJ2-7	.	CASASEAGAKTYEQYF	TGTGCCAGCGCAAGCGAAGCAGGGGCAAAAACCTACGAGCAGTACTTC
TRBV4-2	.	TRBJ2-5	TRBD2	CASSPTSGRDQETQYF	TGTGCCAGCAGCCCGACTAGCGGGAGGGACCAAGAGACCCAGTACTTC
TRBV9	.	TRBJ1-2	.	CASSGRGYGYTF	TGTGCCAGCAGCGGTCGGGGGTATGGCTACACCTTC
TRBV7-9	.	TRBJ1-5	.	CASSGNSHQPQHF	TGTGCCAGCAGCGGCAACAGCCATCAGCCCCAGCATTTT
TRBV28	once	TRBJ2-3	TRBD2	CASSLVREVNTQYF	TGTGCCAGCAGTTTAGTGCGGGAGGTTAATACGCAGTATTTT
TRBV4-1	.	TRBJ2-5	.	CASSQDQDRQETQYF	TGCGCCAGCAGCCAAGATCAGGACAGACAAGAGACCCAGTACTTC
TRBV5-4	.	TRBJ1-2	.	CASSSWTVRSLGGYTF	TGTGCCAGCAGCTCATGGACAGTGCGCTCATTGGGGGGCTACACCTTC
TRBV28	.	TRBJ1-2	.	CASSLLRGVYGYTF	TGTGCCAGCAGTTTATTACGTGGGGTGTATGGCTACACCTTC
TRBV28	.	TRBJ2-5	TRBD1	CASRPTGITQETQYF	TGTGCCAGCAGGCCGACAGGGATAACCCAAGAGACCCAGTACTTC
TRBV9	.	TRBJ2-3	.	CASSIPPRGDTQYF	TGTGCCAGCAGCATCCCCCCCCGGGGAGATACGCAGTATTTT
TRBV7-9	.	TRBJ2-7	TRBD1	CASNSGLGQGPYF	TGTGCCAGCAACTCTGGGTTGGGACAGGGACCGTACTTC
TRBV20-1	.	TRBJ1-2	.	CSAPGPGGYTF	TGCAGTGCGCCGGGTCCGGGGGGCTACACCTTC
TRBV3-1	once	TRBJ1-1	.	CASSHGQNSEAFF	TGTGCCAGCAGCCACGGACAGAACTCTGAAGCTTTCTTT
TRBV4-1	.	TRBJ1-2	.	CASSSMRPANYGYTF	TGCGCCAGCAGCTCGATGCGACCAGCTAACTATGGCTACACCTTC
TRBV20-1	.	TRBJ2-5	TRBD2	CSAVLAGVWETQYF	TGCAGTGCTGTACTAGCGGGAGTATGGGAGACCCAGTACTTC
TRBV25-1	few	TRBJ1-4	.	CASSTTGGRNEKLFF	TGTGCCAGCAGTACGACGGGGGGCCGTAATGAAAAACTGTTTTTT
TRBV19	.	TRBJ1-2	TRBD1	CASTIQGSNYGYTF	TGTGCCAGTACCATACAGGGGTCCAACTATGGCTACACCTTC
TRBV12-3/TRBV12-4	.	TRBJ1-5	.	CASSLAFQSPQHF	TGTGCCAGCAGTTTAGCCTTCCAGTCTCCCCAGCATTTT
TRBV27	.	TRBJ2-7	.	CASSPQRTAYEQYF	TGTGCCAGCAGTCCCCAACGGACAGCCTACGAGCAGTACTTC
TRBV30	.	TRBJ2-1	TRBD2	CAGSGLAGGTYNEQFF	TGTGCCGGCTCGGGACTAGCGGGAGGAACATACAATGAGCAGTTCTTC
TRBV11-2	.	TRBJ2-7	.	CASSFGNQQYF	TGTGCCAGCAGCTTCGGGAACCAGCAGTACTTC
TRBV7-2	.	TRBJ2-3	TRBD2	CASSLERGGADTQYF	TGTGCCAGCAGCCTCGAGCGGGGTGGCGCAGATACGCAGTATTTT
TRBV2	.	TRBJ1-2	.	CASGQPTASGYTF	TGTGCCAGCGGCCAACCTACAGCGAGTGGCTACACCTTC
TRBV20-1	once	TRBJ2-5	TRBD2	CRAGGPLLETQYF	TGCAGGGCGGGGGGCCCCTTGCTGGAGACCCAGTACTTC
TRBV20-1	.	TRBJ1-1	.	CSARSTLNTEAFF	TGCAGTGCTAGGTCAACACTGAACACTGAAGCTTTCTTT
TRBV20-1	.	TRBJ2-7	TRBD2	CSASSGTSGSYEQYF	TGCAGTGCTTCATCCGGGACTAGCGGATCCTACGAGCAGTACTTC
TRBV3-1	.	TRBJ1-2	TRBD1	CASSRGQGFGYGYTF	TGTGCCAGCAGCCGAGGACAGGGCTTCGGGTATGGCTACACCTTC
TRBV12-3/TRBV12-4	few	TRBJ2-7	.	CASSLAGGFEQYF	TGTGCCAGCAGTTTAGCGGGGGGTTTCGAGCAGTACTTC
TRBV5-1	.	TRBJ2-1	.	CASSLLGQTNEQFF	TGCGCCAGCAGCTTATTAGGACAGACCAATGAGCAGTTCTTC
TRBV30	.	TRBJ2-5	TRBD1	CAWRLRGWTETQYF	TGTGCCTGGAGGCTCAGGGGGTGGACGGAGACCCAGTACTTC
TRBV5-1	.	TRBJ2-3	.	CASSLGSEASRDTQYF	TGCGCCAGCAGCTTGGGTTCTGAAGCTAGCAGGGATACGCAGTATTTT
TRBV12-3/TRBV12-4	.	TRBJ2-7	.	CASSFQRAATYEQYF	TGTGCCAGCAGTTTCCAACGGGCCGCCACCTACGAGCAGTACTTC